Listed below are T cell receptor beta chains from one sample, sequenced in a study of CD8+ T cells in alopecia areata. TCRdb's copy holds only in-frame clones and misses some; the assay was immunoSEQ multiplex PCR. Of roughly 35,000 clones listed, approximately 58% are singletons. The specimen was NKG2D-high CD8+ T cells sorted from blood. These receptors were collected from a human donor with alopecia areata. CDR3s include the opening cysteine and the closing phenylalanine or tryptophan. Each record gives: D gene, CDR3 length, V gene, clone size, J gene, CDR3 protein, CDR3 DNA. A D gene is named only where the DNA matches it firmly. Rows may omit the clone size; those that give it use once, few, many or a size class.

NA	12	TRBV5-6	NA	TRBJ2-1	CASSLAANEQFF	TGTGCCAGCAGCTTGGCGGCAAATGAGCAGTTCTTC
NA	13	TRBV9	once	TRBJ2-3	CASSVGGTDTQYF	TGTGCCAGCAGCGTAGGGGGCACAGATACGCAGTATTTT
NA	15	TRBV9	NA	TRBJ2-4	CASSVAGFAKNIQYF	TGTGCCAGCAGCGTAGCGGGATTCGCCAAAAACATTCAGTACTTC
TRBD2	16	TRBV7-8	NA	TRBJ2-7	CASSLGERGLTYEQYF	TGTGCCAGCAGCTTAGGCGAGCGGGGGTTAACCTACGAGCAGTACTTC
NA	14	TRBV5-6	NA	TRBJ2-2	CASSSYSNTGELFF	TGTGCCAGCAGCTCCTACAGTAACACCGGGGAGCTGTTTTTT
NA	10	TRBV2	few	TRBJ2-7	CASGHYEQYF	TGTGCCAGCGGTCACTACGAGCAGTACTTC
NA	12	TRBV2	few	TRBJ2-7	CASTDSYYEQYF	TGTGCCAGCACAGACAGTTACTACGAGCAGTACTTC
NA	12	TRBV18	NA	TRBJ2-2	CASSPETGELFF	TGTGCCAGCTCACCTGAGACCGGGGAGCTGTTTTTT
NA	15	TRBV27	NA	TRBJ2-7	CASSWAGRNTYEQYF	TGTGCCAGCAGTTGGGCAGGACGAAATACCTACGAGCAGTACTTC
NA	13	TRBV23-1	NA	TRBJ1-1	CASSICTGTEAFF	TGCGCCAGCAGCATTTGCACCGGGACAGAAGCTTTCTTT
TRBD1	16	TRBV5-1	NA	TRBJ1-2	CASSSFQGAGYYGYTF	TGCGCCAGCAGCTCGTTTCAGGGGGCCGGTTACTATGGCTACACCTTC
NA	15	TRBV27	NA	TRBJ2-3	CASSHWGEETDTQYF	TGTGCCAGCAGCCACTGGGGGGAGGAGACAGATACGCAGTATTTT
TRBD1	13	TRBV5-6	once	TRBJ1-1	CASSSGTGGRTFF	TGTGCCAGCAGCTCCGGGACAGGGGGCAGGACTTTCTTT
TRBD1	16	TRBV7-9	NA	TRBJ1-4	CASSGTGELTNEKLFF	TGTGCCAGCAGCGGCACAGGGGAATTAACTAATGAAAAACTGTTTTTT
NA	14	TRBV27	NA	TRBJ2-5	CASSLRREGETQYF	TGTGCCAGCAGTTTAAGGAGGGAAGGAGAGACCCAGTACTTC
NA	15	TRBV6-5	few	TRBJ1-2	CASSSPRTSNYGYTF	TGTGCCAGCAGTTCCCCGCGGACGTCGAACTATGGCTACACCTTC
NA	11	TRBV2	NA	TRBJ1-1	CASSVGTEAFF	TGTGCCAGCAGTGTAGGTACTGAAGCTTTCTTT
NA	15	TRBV7-2	NA	TRBJ2-7	CASSLRGKVGDEQYF	TGTGCCAGCAGCTTAAGGGGCAAGGTGGGGGACGAGCAGTACTTC
NA	11	TRBV28	few	TRBJ2-7	CASSLTGAQYF	TGTGCCAGCAGTTTAACAGGTGCTCAGTACTTC
TRBD1	15	TRBV2	NA	TRBJ2-2	CASRTGQGAAGELFF	TGTGCCAGCAGAACGGGACAGGGGGCGGCCGGGGAGCTGTTTTTT
TRBD1	16	TRBV6-6	NA	TRBJ2-5	CASSYLAGTVQETQYF	TGTGCCAGCAGTTACCTAGCCGGGACAGTACAAGAGACCCAGTACTTC
NA	14	TRBV4-1	NA	TRBJ2-7	CASSLGQGNYEQYF	TGCGCCAGCAGCCTCGGGCAAGGAAACTACGAGCAGTACTTC
NA	13	TRBV28	NA	TRBJ1-1	CASSLRPNREAFF	TGTGCCAGCAGTTTAAGGCCGAACCGGGAAGCTTTCTTT
NA	13	TRBV5-1	NA	TRBJ2-7	CASSLSNSYEQYF	TGCGCCAGCAGCTTGAGCAACTCCTACGAGCAGTACTTC
NA	15	TRBV2	NA	TRBJ1-1	CASSEAFDRNTEAFF	TGTGCCAGCAGTGAAGCCTTCGACAGGAACACTGAAGCTTTCTTT
NA	13	TRBV5-1	NA	TRBJ2-7	CASSSTGAYEQYF	TGCGCCAGCAGCTCGACAGGAGCCTACGAGCAGTACTTC
NA	14	TRBV7-3	NA	TRBJ2-2	CASSSTGTAGELFF	TGTGCCAGCAGCTCGACAGGAACGGCCGGGGAGCTGTTTTTT
NA	16	TRBV19	few	TRBJ1-1	CASTVREGLMNTEAFF	TGTGCCAGTACCGTTCGAGAGGGGCTGATGAACACTGAAGCTTTCTTT
TRBD2	17	TRBV30	few	TRBJ2-5	CAWRQLAGASPQETQYF	TGTGCCTGGAGACAGCTAGCGGGCGCCTCTCCACAAGAGACCCAGTACTTC
NA	21	TRBV23-1	few	TRBJ2-3	CASSQSMQAWGLVRGTDTQYF	TGCGCCAGCAGTCAATCGATGCAGGCCTGGGGCCTGGTCCGGGGCACAGATACGCAGTATTTT
TRBD1	14	TRBV5-1	NA	TRBJ1-2	CASSLDTGGAGYTF	TGCGCCAGCAGCTTGGATACAGGGGGCGCGGGCTACACCTTC
TRBD1	15	TRBV6-5	NA	TRBJ1-2	CASSYGTGPDYGYTF	TGTGCCAGCAGTTACGGGACAGGGCCGGACTATGGCTACACCTTC
TRBD2	15	TRBV27	NA	TRBJ2-7	CASSYGLANSYEQYF	TGTGCCAGCAGTTATGGACTAGCGAACTCCTACGAGCAGTACTTC
NA	15	TRBV30	NA	TRBJ2-2	CAWSVQGLDTGELFF	TGTGCCTGGAGTGTACAGGGCTTAGACACCGGGGAGCTGTTTTTT
NA	13	TRBV29-1	few	TRBJ1-2	CSVAPGSNYGYTF	TGCAGCGTTGCCCCGGGTTCTAACTATGGCTACACCTTC
NA	13	TRBV23-1	NA	TRBJ1-2	CASSQSTGNGYTF	TGCGCCAGCAGTCAATCGACAGGAAATGGCTACACCTTC
NA	15	TRBV19	few	TRBJ2-1	CASSKGREAYNEQFF	TGTGCCAGTAGTAAAGGCAGGGAGGCCTACAATGAGCAGTTCTTC
TRBD1	14	TRBV29-1	few	TRBJ1-2	CSVSPGQGANGYTF	TGCAGCGTATCTCCGGGACAGGGGGCTAATGGCTACACCTTC
NA	14	TRBV2	NA	TRBJ1-1	CASRVGQMNTEAFF	TGTGCCAGCAGGGTCGGACAGATGAACACTGAAGCTTTCTTT
NA	13	TRBV27	NA	TRBJ2-5	CASSFGHGRTQYF	TGTGCCAGCAGTTTCGGACACGGAAGGACCCAGTACTTC
TRBD1	14	TRBV5-1	NA	TRBJ1-1	CASSFIGQGTEAFF	TGCGCCAGCAGCTTTATAGGACAGGGAACTGAAGCTTTCTTT
TRBD1	14	TRBV27	NA	TRBJ2-7	CASSPGQVTYEQYF	TGTGCCAGCAGCCCGGGACAGGTTACCTACGAGCAGTACTTC
NA	13	TRBV19	NA	TRBJ2-2	CASSIMNTGELFF	TGTGCCAGTAGTATAATGAACACCGGGGAGCTGTTTTTT
NA	14	TRBV6-5	NA	TRBJ2-5	CASSYGPRGETQYF	TGTGCCAGCAGTTACGGTCCGAGGGGAGAGACCCAGTACTTC
NA	15	TRBV7-9	few	TRBJ2-3	CASSPGLRSADTQYF	TGTGCCAGCAGCCCCGGCCTCCGGAGCGCAGATACGCAGTATTTT
TRBD1	16	TRBV7-9	NA	TRBJ2-4	CASSTGTGPAKNIQYF	TGTGCCAGCAGTACCGGGACAGGGCCGGCCAAAAACATTCAGTACTTC
NA	22	TRBV28	few	TRBJ1-4	CASNLGRVYQSDTGEIREKLFF	TGTGCCAGCAACCTCGGCAGGGTGTATCAATCTGACACGGGGGAAATTCGGGAAAAACTGTTTTTT
TRBD1	14	TRBV6-5	NA	TRBJ2-7	CASSYRTGNYEQYF	TGTGCCAGCAGTTACAGGACAGGAAACTACGAGCAGTACTTC
TRBD1	15	TRBV9	NA	TRBJ2-1	CASSPSGGSYNEQFF	TGTGCCAGCAGCCCCTCAGGGGGCTCCTACAATGAGCAGTTCTTC
NA	17	TRBV21-1	NA	TRBJ2-4	CASSKMGLADIQNIQYF	TGTGCCAGCAGCAAAATGGGACTAGCGGATATACAAAACATTCAGTACTTC
NA	15	TRBV29-1	NA	TRBJ2-6	CSVIQVLSGANVLTF	TGCAGCGTGATACAGGTTCTCTCTGGGGCCAACGTCCTGACTTTC
NA	15	TRBV2	once	TRBJ2-5	CASSEGPFPQETQYF	TGTGCCAGCAGTGAGGGCCCTTTCCCCCAAGAGACCCAGTACTTC
NA	11	TRBV6-5	few	TRBJ2-5	CASSEGGTQYF	TGTGCCAGCAGCGAGGGGGGAACCCAGTACTTC
NA	13	TRBV27	NA	TRBJ1-5	CASSLSPNQPQHF	TGTGCCAGCAGTTTGTCACCCAATCAGCCCCAGCATTTT
NA	14	TRBV10-3	few	TRBJ1-2	CASDVRALNYGYTF	TGTGCCAGCGATGTCCGGGCCTTGAACTATGGCTACACCTTC
NA	13	TRBV12-5	NA	TRBJ2-1	CASGSGHYNEQFF	TGTGCTAGTGGTTCGGGACATTACAATGAGCAGTTCTTC
NA	12	TRBV7-9	few	TRBJ2-1	CASSLTGNEQFF	TGTGCCAGCAGCTTAACTGGCAATGAGCAGTTCTTC